Below are 20 T cell receptor beta chains sequenced from a single sample in a study of T cell responses to AZD1222 COVID-19 vaccine. TCRdb's table, derived via immunoSEQ multiplex PCR, lists solely in-frame clones and lacks some. The table has 150,000 to 200,000 clones, roughly 87% seen once; the top ten hold 0.85% to 1.2%. The source was peripheral blood, collected 28 days after the second AZD1222 dose. The receptors here all came from an adult who received the AZD1222 COVID-19 vaccine.

The rearrangement links TRBV11-2 to TRBJ1-1; possibly TRBD1 for D (5 bases). V lost 2 bases, J lost 2 bases, and 9 bases lay in between. Germline V gene lookup returns CDR1 SGHAT and CDR2 FQNNGV. The CDR3 is 14 amino acids. The CDR3 nucleotides are TGTGCCAGCAGCTTACGTAGGGGTAACACTGAAGCTTTCTTT. This gives the protein CASSLRRGNTEAFF.

The chain uses TRBV13 and TRBJ1-1, with unresolved D. Per germline, CDR1 PRHDT and CDR2 FYEKMQ (reference sequence). The germline V and J ends were trimmed by 0 bases and 0 bases, with 8 bases remaining between them. The CDR3 length is 15 residues. CDR3 sequence reads: CASSLGLGLNTEAFF. CDR3 nucleotides: TGTGCCAGCAGCTTAGGCCTTGGACTGAACACTGAAGCTTTCTTT.

The rearrangement links TRBV4-1 to TRBJ1-2, with TRBD1 as a possible D gene (5 bases). The CDR3 sequence is 14 residues long. The V and J ends lost 1 base and 4 bases respectively, with 10 bases between them. The germline V gene encodes CDR1 MGHRA and CDR2 YSYEKL. CDR3 in DNA: TGCGCCAGCAGCCAAGTGGGCAGGGTCTATGGCTACACCTTC. It specifies CASSQVGRVYGYTF.

This clone was found once. The chain is built from TRBV6-2 or TRBV6-3 and TRBJ2-3, with TRBD2 matching over 11 bases. V was pared by 4 bases and J by 2 bases, with 11 bases of the junction left unmatched. The CDR3 loop spans 18 amino acids. Germline CDR1 reads MNHEY; CDR2 reads SVGEGT. The CDR3 here is CASSSDLLAGGPTDTQYF. The CDR3 nucleotides read TGTGCCAGCAGTTCCGACTTGCTAGCGGGGGGACCCACAGATACGCAGTATTTT.

The gene calls are TRBV29-1 and TRBJ1-1, with TRBD1 matching 11 bases. The CDR3 length is 13 residues. Looked up from germline, CDR1 is SQVTM and CDR2 is ANQGSEA. With 6 bases clipped from V and 4 bases from J, the junction kept 4 bases outside the gene matches. CDR3 nucleotide sequence: TGCAGCGTAGGACAGGGGGCTGTCACTGAAGCTTTCTTT. Translated: CSVGQGAVTEAFF.

V gene TRBV15 combines with J gene TRBJ2-7; D gene unclear. The ends were cut back, 0 bases at V and 7 bases at J, with 10 bases in the middle. This CDR3 has 13 residues. Germline V gene lookup returns CDR1 LNHNV and CDR2 YYDKDF (reference sequence). CDR3 amino acids: CATSREGPWEQYF. The DNA for the CDR3 is TGTGCCACCAGCAGAGAGGGTCCGTGGGAGCAGTACTTC.

The rearrangement links TRBV6-1 to TRBJ2-2, with D perhaps matching TRBD1 or TRBD2 (5 bases each). The V gene lost 1 base and the J gene lost 6 bases, with 12 bases spanning the gap. Germline values: CDR1 MNHNS, CDR2 SASEGT. The CDR3 is made up of 15 amino acids. This CDR3 reads CASSEVGEGAGELFF. The CDR3 nucleotides read TGTGCCAGCAGTGAAGTCGGGGAAGGGGCCGGGGAGCTGTTTTTT.

This clone was detected once. The chain joins TRBV5-5 to TRBJ2-6; D gene unclear. The CDR3 runs 16 residues. Trimming took off 2 bases at V and 0 bases at J, with 9 bases between the two ends. Germline V gene data show CDR1 as SGHKS and CDR2 as YYEKEE (reference sequence). CDR3 sequence: CASSFPLLSGANVLTF. As DNA, the CDR3 is TGTGCCAGCAGCTTCCCGTTGCTCTCTGGGGCCAACGTCCTGACTTTC.

This clone was recorded once. The chain combines TRBV12-5 with TRBJ2-7, with D maybe TRBD1 (5 bases). The CDR3 has 16 amino acids. The germline V gene encodes CDR1 LGHNT and CDR2 FRNRAP. V shed 2 bases and J shed 4 bases, with 18 bases lying between them. The DNA for the CDR3 is TGTGCTAGTGGTTTGTCGCAGGGTATCCCCATGTACGAGCAGTACTTC. It is translated as CASGLSQGIPMYEQYF.

This chain links TRBV3-1 (or the pseudogene TRBV3-2) with TRBJ1-1, with D uncertain. Germline loops: CDR1 LGHDT, CDR2 YNNKEL (reference sequence). V lost 4 bases to trimming and J lost 5 bases, with 17 bases between them. The CDR3 has 15 residues. The CDR3 nucleotides are TGTGCCAGCAGCCCAACCGGAGGGTGGACGACTGAAGCTTTCTTT. Translating it yields CASSPTGGWTTEAFF.

This sequence joins TRBV7-2 and TRBJ1-2; 8 nucleotides line up with TRBD1. The V gene's germline CDR1 is SGHTA and CDR2 FQGNSA. V lost 1 base, J lost 7 bases, and 2 bases stayed unmatched. CDR3 length equals 13 residues. In nucleotides, the CDR3 is TGTGCCAGCAGCTTAGACAGGGGGTTTGGCTACACCTTC. Translation: CASSLDRGFGYTF. Looking up the rest from reference TRBV7-2 and TRBJ1-2 gives the full variable domain: GAGVSQSPSNKVTEKGKDVELRCDPISGHTALYWYRQSLGQGLEFLIYFQGNSAPDKSGLPSDRFSAERTGGSVSTLTIQRTQQEDSAVYLCASSLDRGFGYTFGSGTRLTVV.

In DNA, the CDR3 is TGTGCCAGCAGCTTACTAGCGGGGTCGGAGACCCAGTACTTC. It codes for CASSLLAGSETQYF. The rearrangement links TRBV7-8 to TRBJ2-5; 9 bases map to TRBD2. Germline V gene data show CDR1 as SGHVS and CDR2 as FQNEAQ. With V trimmed by 2 bases and J by 5 bases, 3 bases remained unmatched. The CDR3 spans 14 residues.

As DNA, the CDR3 is TGTGCCATCAGTGCGGGGGTTCCCACTGAAGCTTTCTTT. Translated: CAISAGVPTEAFF. The chain uses TRBV10-3 and TRBJ1-1, with D perhaps matching TRBD1 (5 bases). The V and J ends lost 4 bases and 4 bases respectively, with 10 bases between them. Germline V gene data show CDR1 as ENHRY and CDR2 as SYGVKD. The CDR3 has 13 amino acids.

V usage is TRBV24-1 and J usage is TRBJ1-3; D unclear. The CDR3 loop spans 12 amino acids. Trimming removed 10 bases at V and 0 bases at J, with 6 bases between. Germline-derived CDR1 and CDR2 are KGHDR and SFDVKD. CDR3 loop: CATQTSGNTIYF. The CDR3 DNA reads as TGTGCCACTCAGACCTCTGGAAACACCATATATTTT.

This chain uses TRBV7-6 with TRBJ2-1; 8 bases line up with TRBD1. Germline V gene data show CDR1 as SGHVS and CDR2 as FNYEAQ. CDR3 size: 15 residues. V dropped 5 bases and J dropped 2; count of bases not matched to a gene: 5. CDR3 nucleotides: TGTGCCAGCAGCGATGGACAGGGACCCTACAATGAGCAGTTCTTC. Its translation is CASSDGQGPYNEQFF. The whole variable domain, filled in from reference TRBV7-6 and TRBJ2-1, reads GAGVSQSPRYKVTKRGQDVALRCDPISGHVSLYWYRQALGQGPEFLTYFNYEAQQDKSGLPNDRFSAERPEGSISTLTIQRTEQRDSAMYRCASSDGQGPYNEQFFGPGTRLTVL.

The chain uses TRBV15 and TRBJ2-1; D call uncertain. CDR3 length: 11 residues. V lost 5 bases and J lost 8, with 7 bases in between. Looked up from germline, CDR1 is LNHNV and CDR2 is YYDKDF (reference sequence). The CDR3 is CATSELDEQFF. The DNA for the CDR3 is TGTGCCACCAGCGAGCTTGATGAGCAGTTCTTC.

A single count supports this clone. The chain carries TRBV5-6 and TRBJ1-5; D ambiguous. The germline CDR1 and CDR2 sequences are SGHDT and YYEEEE. Trimming shortened V by 3 bases and J by 0 bases, and 10 bases separated the two germline ends. The CDR3 is 15 amino acids. The CDR3 loop reads CASSWQGYSNQPQHF. The CDR3 nucleotides are TGTGCCAGCAGCTGGCAAGGGTATAGCAATCAGCCCCAGCATTTT.

The V gene is TRBV2, the J gene TRBJ2-1; the match to TRBD2 covers 12 bases. CDR1 SNHLY and CDR2 FYNNEI come from the germline V gene. V trimming: 4 bases; J trimming: 9 bases; junction bases outside the gene matches: 7. The CDR3 has 15 residues. The CDR3 coding sequence is TGTGCCAGCAGTGGACTAGCGGGGGACCTTGGTGAGCAGTTCTTC. It encodes CASSGLAGDLGEQFF.

This clone appeared once. The V and J genes are TRBV27 and TRBJ1-2; weak D call: TRBD1 (6 bases). The CDR3 has 16 amino acids. V was cut by 3 bases and J by 1 base, with 15 bases left in between. Looked up from germline, CDR1 is MNHEY and CDR2 is SMNVEV (reference sequence). CDR3 residues: CASSFQKDRFNYGYTF. The CDR3 coding sequence is TGTGCCAGCAGTTTTCAGAAAGACAGGTTTAACTATGGCTACACCTTC.

The chain links TRBV19 to TRBJ1-1, with 7 nucleotides matching TRBD1. Germline loops: CDR1 LNHDA, CDR2 SQIVND (reference sequence). The CDR3 consists of 16 residues. V lost 4 bases to trimming and J lost 5 bases; unmatched junction nucleotides: 13. The CDR3 protein is CASSNREGAVRTEAFF. In DNA form, the CDR3 reads TGTGCCAGTAGTAACAGGGAGGGGGCGGTGAGGACTGAAGCTTTCTTT.